Below, 8 T cell receptor beta chains from the same sample are listed, as sequenced in a study of T cells in Graves' hyperthyroidism and ophthalmopathy. What was amplified from RNA transcripts were TCR beta CDR3 regions. The study used the HTBI primer set for a first-round RT-PCR of the TCR CDR3. TCRdb reanalysed the multiplex PCR reads using MiXCR and keeps one entry per CDR3 protein. This table has fewer than 500,000 distinct CDR3 sequences, roughly 14% appearing once. The sample taken for sequencing was blood. Receptor source: a young man with Graves' ophthalmopathy.

This clonotype has ten or more counts. This chain links TRBV20-1 with TRBJ2-7; D might be TRBD1 or TRBD2, each matching 5 bases. Trimming shortened V by 5 bases and J by 1 base, and 15 bases separated the two germline ends. Germline CDR1 is DFQATT and CDR2 is SNEGSKA (reference sequence). The CDR3 is 14 amino acids. CDR3 protein: CSAPHRDGSYEQYF. In DNA, the CDR3 is TGCAGTGCTCCCCACCGGGACGGATCCTACGAGCAGTACTTC.

V and J are TRBV19 and TRBJ2-4; 7 positions match TRBD1. V trimming: 6 bases; J trimming: 3 bases; junction bases outside the gene matches: 11. The CDR3 consists of 16 residues. CDR1 and CDR2 (germline): LNHDA, SQIVND (reference sequence). CDR3 DNA: TGTGCCAGTAGCATGACAGGGCTCGGGGACAAAAACATTCAGTACTTC. Protein: CASSMTGLGDKNIQYF.

The table lists this clonotype with many counts. As DNA, the CDR3 is TGCGCCAGCAGCTTGTCCCCATTGAGCACCGGGGAGCTGTTTTTT. It is translated as CASSLSPLSTGELFF. The J gene is TRBJ2-2, the V gene TRBV5-1; D is unclear. The germline V gene encodes CDR1 SGHRS and CDR2 YFSETQ. Trimming left V 1 base short and J 4 bases short, with 11 bases between. This CDR3 is 15 amino acids long.

In its sample, this clonotype was seen many times. The chain employs TRBV27 and TRBJ1-2, with 10 bases fitting TRBD1. CDR3 size: 16 residues. Germline lookup yields CDR1 MNHEY and CDR2 SMNVEV (reference sequence). Germline trimming cut 5 bases from V and 2 bases from J; bases unmatched to any gene: 8. The CDR3 protein is CASSLTPGQGNYGYTF. CDR3 DNA sequence: TGTGCCAGCAGTCTCACTCCGGGACAGGGGAACTATGGCTACACCTTC.

There are a few counts of this clonotype. This rearrangement joins TRBV9 to TRBJ2-2; D gene unclear. Trimming took 4 bases from V and 6 from J, leaving 10 bases between them. The CDR3 contains 13 residues. CDR1 is SGDLS and CDR2 is YYNGEE in the germline V gene. Here the CDR3 reads CASSIFLAGELFF. CDR3 DNA: TGTGCCAGCAGCATCTTCCTGGCCGGGGAGCTGTTTTTT.

This clonotype was seen more than once but under ten times. The genes are TRBV6-1 and TRBJ2-7; 7 positions match TRBD1. This CDR3 is 14 amino acids long. V shed 6 bases, J shed 6 bases, and the junction held 11 bases outside the gene matches. Germline V CDR1 and CDR2: MNHNS, SASEGT. CDR3 amino acids: CASRNTYRGTEQYF. CDR3 in DNA: TGTGCCAGCAGGAATACCTACAGGGGTACCGAGCAGTACTTC.

In its sample, this clonotype was seen many times. The chain links TRBV9 to TRBJ2-5, with D possibly being TRBD1 or TRBD2 (5 bases each). V was trimmed by 1 base and J by 5 bases, leaving 9 bases between them. CDR1 is SGDLS and CDR2 is YYNGEE in the germline V gene. This CDR3 is built from 13 residues. The CDR3 spells CASSVQGVETQYF. For the CDR3, the DNA is TGTGCCAGCAGCGTACAGGGAGTGGAGACCCAGTACTTC.

The chain has TRBV6-1 and TRBJ1-2; D remains ambiguous. Germline V gene sequence: CDR1 MNHNS, CDR2 SASEGT. V lost 0 bases and J 2 bases, leaving 10 bases between the germline ends. This CDR3 has 15 residues. In nucleotides, the CDR3 is TGTGCCAGCAGTGAAGCGGTCTCAGGCAACTATGGCTACACCTTC. Its translation: CASSEAVSGNYGYTF.